The present T cell receptor (beta chain) was sequenced within a study of blood T cell repertoires in COVID-19. Study details: COVID-19 samples from acute and convalescent phases originated in the United States, Italy and Spain. Nucleic acid was either cDNA or gDNA, and it came from T cells, B-cell-depleted T cells, or PBMCs.

Original methodology: Amplification from reference gene primers served as the basis for estimated nucleated cell counts. Produced via immunoSEQ multiplex PCR; TCRdb's table is partial and in-frame only. The V and J calls and clone size are taken from that table; D and trimming were inferred from the DNA. The table shows more than 150,000 clones, with just under 90% occurring only once. The sequencing input was peripheral blood. This receptor was obtained from a woman aged 18-35 years who had recovered from COVID-19.

The CDR3 spells CASSLVGLPNTGELFF. The CDR3 DNA sequence: TGTGCCAGCAGCTTAGTAGGACTCCCGAACACCGGGGAGCTGTTTTTT. The gene calls are TRBV11-1 and TRBJ2-2, with a tentative D call TRBD2 (5 bases). V lost 1 base and J lost 0, with 9 bases in between. There are 16 residues in the CDR3. Germline lookup yields CDR1 SGHAT and CDR2 FQDESV (reference sequence).